This record covers a single TCR beta chain. The V end was cut by 2 bases, the J end by 17 bases, with 16 bases between. The V gene's germline CDR1 is LNHNV and CDR2 YYDKDF (reference sequence). The CDR3 consists of 13 residues. Profiled with immunoSEQ multiplex PCR; TCRdb holds only in-frame clones, not every one. Of fewer than 100,000 clones listed, 80% to 95% are singletons. The data originate from a study of blood T cell repertoires in COVID-19. Across the whole study: Samples came from the United States, Italy and Spain, spanning acute and convalescent COVID-19. The analysed material was cDNA or gDNA that came from T cells, B-cell-depleted T cells, or PBMCs.

The specimen was peripheral blood. This receptor was taken from a woman older than 75 with acute or convalescent COVID-19. The V and J genes are TRBV15 and TRBJ1-6; D possibly corresponds to TRBD1 (6 bases). As DNA, the CDR3 is TGTGCCACCAGCAGAATGGGATCCACAGGGTTCCACTTT. Encoded protein: CATSRMGSTGFHF.